Each of the 13 T cell receptor beta chains below was sequenced from the same sample in a study of shared clonotypes between healthy human individuals. The repertoire was sequenced with immunoSEQ multiplex PCR; TCRdb's copy has only in-frame clones and lacks some. This table has 550,000 to 850,000 clones, under 80% appearing once. Sequenced input: memory CD4+ T cells sorted from blood. This sample's subset: CD45RA-negative fraction. These receptors came from a woman aged 25-40 years in good health.

The gene calls are TRBV7-6 and TRBJ2-5; 8 nucleotides line up with TRBD1. V trimming: 4 bases; J trimming: 5 bases; junction bases outside the gene matches: 9. CDR3 length equals 15 residues. The germline V gene has CDR1 SGHVS and CDR2 FNYEAQ. Here the CDR3 DNA reads TGTGCCAGCAGCTGGGGGACAGGAAAAGAGGAGACCCAGTACTTC. It yields the protein CASSWGTGKEETQYF.

About this clone: This likely reflects a read error, since a far larger clone is one base away. V usage is TRBV6-1 and J usage is TRBJ1-2, with D possibly matching TRBD1 (6 bases). The CDR3 extends over 12 amino acids. CDR1 and CDR2 (germline): MNHNS, SASEGT. The CDR3 protein is CASRTQGSGHTF. The CDR3 DNA reads TGTGCCAGCAGGACCCAGGGGTCTGGCCACACCTTC.

The chain joins TRBV5-1 to TRBJ2-1; maybe TRBD2 (6 bases). V was pared by 0 bases and J by 5 bases, with 15 bases between. This CDR3 has 16 residues. The germline gives CDR1 SGHRS, CDR2 YFSETQ. The CDR3 bases are TGCGCCAGCAGCTTGGGGTCTACGGGAGTGAACAATGAGCAGTTCTTC. Amino acids: CASSLGSTGVNNEQFF.

The genes are TRBV28 and TRBJ2-3; TRBD2 matches at 7 bases. Germline V CDR1 and CDR2: MDHEN, SYDVKM. Trimming removed 2 bases from V and 1 base from J; junction bases left unmatched: 0. The CDR3 loop spans 14 amino acids. This CDR3 is CASSLAGGTDTQYF. The CDR3 nucleotides are TGTGCCAGCAGTTTAGCGGGAGGCACAGATACGCAGTATTTT.

The chain carries TRBV28 and TRBJ2-7, with 8 bases lining up with TRBD1. The CDR3 loop spans 14 amino acids. CDR1 and CDR2 (germline): MDHEN, SYDVKM. The V and J ends lost 8 bases and 0 bases, in that order; junction bases with no gene match: 6. This CDR3 reads CASSGTGASYEQYF. The CDR3 coding sequence is TGTGCCAGCTCCGGGACAGGTGCCTCCTACGAGCAGTACTTC.

The chain joins TRBV2 to TRBJ2-1; D may correspond to TRBD1 or TRBD2 (6 bases each). The CDR3 spans 12 residues. Per the germline V gene, CDR1 is SNHLY and CDR2 is FYNNEI. Trimming took 6 bases from V and 7 from J, leaving 10 bases between them. The CDR3 is CASRQGGNEQFF. CDR3 in DNA: TGTGCCAGCAGACAAGGGGGGAATGAGCAGTTCTTC.

This sequence joins TRBV28 and TRBJ2-7, with 11 bases identical to TRBD2. The CDR3 contains 18 residues. Germline CDR1 reads MDHEN; CDR2 reads SYDVKM. J was trimmed by 8 bases and V by 4 bases; bases with no gene match: 19. The CDR3 nucleotides read TGTGCCAGCAGTTCCCCGGGTAGCGGGAGGGCCACAAGAACGAAGCAGTACTTC. It is translated as CASSSPGSGRATRTKQYF.

This chain joins TRBV6-5 and TRBJ1-4, with D possibly matching TRBD1 (6 bases). From germline, CDR1 is MNHEY and CDR2 SVGAGI. V was shortened by 6 bases and J by 7 bases, with 15 bases between the two germline ends. The CDR3 consists of 14 residues. This CDR3 reads CASSSGRGSEKLFF. The CDR3 DNA reads TGTGCCAGCAGCTCCGGCAGGGGCAGTGAAAAACTGTTTTTT.

The chain employs TRBV5-1 and TRBJ1-1; 9 nucleotides line up with TRBD1. CDR3 size: 16 residues. Per germline, CDR1 SGHRS and CDR2 YFSETQ. The trim removed 1 base at V and 4 bases at J, leaving 8 bases unmatched. The CDR3 DNA reads as TGCGCCAGCAGCTTGAGCGGACAGGGGTTTGGCACTGAAGCTTTCTTT. It is translated as CASSLSGQGFGTEAFF.

This sequence joins TRBV7-8 and TRBJ1-1, with D possibly TRBD1 on 5 matching bases. The V and J ends lost 0 bases and 5 bases respectively, with 13 bases between them. CDR1 is SGHVS, CDR2 FQNEAQ, per germline. The CDR3 covers 15 residues. Here the CDR3 reads CASSLASWGGTEAFF. CDR3 DNA sequence: TGTGCCAGCAGCTTAGCTTCGTGGGGGGGAACTGAAGCTTTCTTT.

This sequence joins TRBV5-6 and TRBJ2-2; perhaps TRBD1 as D (5 bases). The CDR3 spans 17 residues. With 2 bases removed from V and 6 bases from J, the gap between germline ends came to 20 bases. The germline V gene has CDR1 SGHDT and CDR2 YYEEEE. CDR3 sequence (DNA): TGTGCCAGCAGCTTCGGACACGCAGGGTTAATCCCCGGGGAGCTGTTTTTT. This encodes CASSFGHAGLIPGELFF.

The chain employs TRBV15 and TRBJ2-7; 10 bases agree with TRBD2. V was clipped by 4 bases and J by 4 bases; unmatched bases: 10. CDR3 length equals 16 residues. The germline CDR1 and CDR2 sequences are LNHNV and YYDKDF (reference sequence). The chain's CDR3 is CATSMAGTSASYEQYF. The DNA of the CDR3 is TGTGCCACCAGCATGGCCGGGACTAGCGCTTCATACGAGCAGTACTTC.

V gene TRBV5-1 combines with J gene TRBJ2-1, with TRBD2 matching over 11 bases. The CDR3 runs 15 residues. J lost 6 bases, V lost 4 bases, and 6 bases had no gene match. CDR1 and CDR2 from the germline V gene are SGHRS and YFSETQ. The DNA of the CDR3 is TGCGCCAGCAGCATGACTAGCGGGGTCTCCAATGAGCAGTTCTTC. This translates into CASSMTSGVSNEQFF.